This paragraph reports one T cell receptor (beta chain). The specificity of this receptor is unknown. At one of its ends the junction is not consistent with the germline gene, which may arise from a read error. Taken from the germline V gene (reference sequence), the CDR1 and CDR2 loops are LNHNV and YYDKDF. The CDR3, cysteine through phenylalanine, is 13 amino acids long. Only the CDR3 DNA stays, 39 bases, in frame from base 1. The immunoSEQ Assay, a bias-controlled multiplex PCR, was used to amplify TCRbeta CDR3 regions from genomic DNA. Turning to the authors' computational methods: The number of nucleated cells in each sample was estimated by amplification of reference gene primers within the assay. Sequence reads were collapsed and filtered to measure the absolute abundance of every unique TCRbeta CDR3 rearrangement. Productive Simpson clonality was computed per sample as the square root of Simpson's diversity index over productive rearrangements. This immuneACCESS table, as held by TCRdb, lists in-frame sequences with V and J called but not all clones. Of the missing ones, under half trace to an unresolved V gene in checked studies; the others have no known cause. V and J calls and clone size follow that table, whereas D and trimming were derived from the DNA. This sample comprises roughly 230,000 clones, about 86% of them detected only once. The top ten clonotypes cover about 4.4% of the sample.

The sample originates from a study of blood T cell repertoires in COVID-19 (dated by TCRdb to 2020 to 2021). General notes on the study: Collaborator samples came from the United States, Italy and Spain and covered acute and convalescent phases of COVID-19. The material from the prospective study consisted of cDNA or gDNA derived from T cells, B-cell-depleted T cells, or PBMCs. Subjects who had been exposed to COVID-19, were actively infected with it, or had recovered from it provided the deeply sampled blood TCRbeta repertoires that made up the dataset. The repertoires were released in a freely available public database intended as a resource for research on the immune response to SARS-CoV-2. The samples were drawn from the first 160 participants of the ongoing ImmuneRACE study and from 950 to 1,500 subjects provided by 6 global collaborators. Nearly every sample came with metadata listing a de-identified subject ID, COVID-19 status, age in years and sex. Where available, HLA class I and class II types were taken from metadata supplied by the sample provider and were not determined by assay-based typing. The study at large found these results: Clinical and demographic metadata were provided uncurated, with the amount varying by source and participant.

The collaborating institutions used their own protocols to collect whole blood in K2EDTA tubes. For TCRbeta analysis, collaborators shipped samples as frozen whole blood, isolated PBMCs, or DNA extracted from either of those sample types. The source material was peripheral blood. This receptor was obtained from a man aged 50 to 59 with active or convalescent COVID-19. The rearrangement combines TRBV15 with TRBJ2-5, with a tentative D gene TRBD1 over 6 matching bases. The sequenced DNA: TGTGCCACCAGCATTCCAAAACAGGGTCGGGTGGACTTC. Its amino acids are CATSIPKQGRVDF.